The 18 T cell receptor beta chains below were found in one sample sequenced in a study of CD8+ T cells in alopecia areata. Treatment: oral pan-JAK inhibitor, 5-10 mg twice daily. Once RNA had been extracted, it was reverse transcribed into cDNA to act as the sequencing template. The method was immunoSEQ multiplex PCR; TCRdb's version includes in-frame clones alone and lacks a portion of them. This repertoire shows under 350,000 clones, roughly 64% found once; its top ten account for about 1.8%. The source was CD4+ T cells sorted from blood, collected at week 24, from a patient treated with tofacitinib. These receptors all come from a human donor with alopecia areata.

The rearrangement links TRBV30 to TRBJ1-5; no clear D. The germline V gene encodes CDR1 GTSNPN and CDR2 SVGIG (reference sequence). The ends were cut back, 3 bases at V and 0 bases at J, with 15 bases in the middle. The CDR3 has 16 residues. DNA of the CDR3: TGTGCCTGGAGGAAGGACGTGGCCACTAGCAATCAGCCCCAGCATTTT. This encodes CAWRKDVATSNQPQHF.

This rearrangement joins TRBV29-1 to TRBJ2-7; tentatively, D is TRBD1 or TRBD2 (5 bases each). Per the germline V gene, CDR1 is SQVTM and CDR2 is ANQGSEA. CDR3 size: 13 residues. V was shortened by 4 bases and J by 0 bases, with 10 bases between the two germline ends. Written as DNA, the CDR3 is TGCAGCGTTGCCCGGGGCAGCTCCTACGAGCAGTACTTC. It yields the protein CSVARGSSYEQYF.

The chain uses TRBV25-1 and TRBJ2-5; the D gene is possibly TRBD1 (6 bases). This CDR3 comprises 14 residues. Germline-derived CDR1 and CDR2 are MGHDK and SYGVNS. V shed 0 bases and J shed 3 bases, with 8 bases lying between them. The CDR3 DNA follows: TGTGCCAGCAGTGAATATAGACAGGAAGAGACCCAGTACTTC. Translation: CASSEYRQEETQYF.

V gene TRBV5-4 combines with J gene TRBJ2-7; the D gene is possibly TRBD2 (7 bases). Germline V lookup: CDR1 SGHNT, CDR2 YYREEE (reference sequence). V was pared by 1 base and J by 3 bases, with 11 bases between. The CDR3 is 14 amino acids. CDR3 sequence: CASSLPGGGYEQYF. The CDR3 bases are TGTGCCAGCAGCTTGCCGGGGGGCGGCTACGAGCAGTACTTC.

The chain is built from TRBV9 and TRBJ2-4; D remains ambiguous. The germline V gene has CDR1 SGDLS and CDR2 YYNGEE. The CDR3 consists of 15 residues. V lost 0 bases and J 1 base, leaving 8 bases between the germline ends. CDR3 loop: CASSVGGMAKNIQYF. Written as DNA, the CDR3 is TGTGCCAGCAGCGTAGGGGGTATGGCCAAAAACATTCAGTACTTC.

This clone was counted only a few times. The CDR3 DNA is TGTGCCTGGAGTTCCCCGGACAGGAACTATGGCTACACCTTC. Its protein is CAWSSPDRNYGYTF. V usage is TRBV30 and J usage is TRBJ1-2, with 7 positions matching TRBD1. V shed 2 bases, J shed 2 bases, and the junction held 5 bases outside the gene matches. Germline V CDR1 and CDR2: GTSNPN, SVGIG (reference sequence). CDR3 size: 14 residues.

The rearrangement joins TRBV5-1 to TRBJ1-2; D call uncertain. Trimming shortened V by 5 bases and J by 6 bases, and 11 bases separated the two germline ends. The germline V gene encodes CDR1 SGHRS and CDR2 YFSETQ. The CDR3 has 12 residues. CDR3 nucleotides: TGCGCCAGCAGGGGAGCGATGAATGGCTACACCTTC. Translation gives CASRGAMNGYTF.

The chain recombines TRBV30 with TRBJ2-1, with D perhaps TRBD1 (5 bases). The CDR3 extends over 15 amino acids. Trimming stripped 3 bases from V and 5 bases from J, with 17 bases between. The germline V gene has CDR1 GTSNPN and CDR2 SVGIG (reference sequence). The CDR3 bases are TGTGCCTGGAGGGACCCCTTAGGGGCTCACAATGAGCAGTTCTTC. Amino acids: CAWRDPLGAHNEQFF.

The chain combines TRBV4-2 with TRBJ2-5, with TRBD2 as a possible D gene (5 bases). CDR1 is LGHNA, CDR2 YNFKEQ, per germline. Trimming took off 1 base at V and 5 bases at J, with 14 bases between the two ends. The CDR3 length is 15 residues. The CDR3 region has the DNA TGTGCCAGCAGCCAAGTCGGATCGGGCGGGGAGACCCAGTACTTC. The encoded protein is CASSQVGSGGETQYF.

This chain uses TRBV2 with TRBJ1-6, with D maybe TRBD1 (5 bases). The CDR3 covers 13 residues. Looked up from germline, CDR1 is SNHLY and CDR2 is FYNNEI. Trimming took off 6 bases at V and 8 bases at J, with 11 bases between the two ends. The CDR3 loop is CASSDDSHSPLHF. CDR3 nucleotide sequence: TGTGCCAGCAGCGACGACAGCCATTCACCCCTCCACTTT. Full variable domain (remainder filled in from reference TRBV2 and TRBJ1-6): EPEVTQTPSHQVTQMGQEVILRCVPISNHLYFYWYRQILGQKVEFLVSFYNNEISEKSEIFDDQFSVERPDGSNFTLKIRSTKLEDSAMYFCASSDDSHSPLHFGNGTRLTVT.

This sequence joins TRBV7-9 and TRBJ2-5; a possible D gene is TRBD1 (6 bases). V was pared by 5 bases and J by 5 bases, with 6 bases between. The CDR3 has 11 amino acids. The germline gives CDR1 SEHNR, CDR2 FQNEAQ (reference sequence). The CDR3 nucleotides read TGTGCCAGCAGCCAGGGGGAGACCCAGTACTTC. Protein sequence: CASSQGETQYF.

This chain uses TRBV29-1 with TRBJ2-1; D possibly corresponds to TRBD1 (5 bases). Germline V gene data show CDR1 as SQVTM and CDR2 as ANQGSEA. The length of the CDR3 is 15 residues. Trimming left V 4 bases short and J 4 bases short, with 17 bases between. CDR3 coding DNA: TGCAGCGTTGTATCCCTCGGACAAAATTACAATGAGCAGTTCTTC. Translating gives CSVVSLGQNYNEQFF.

There are a few counts of this clone. The DNA of the CDR3 is TGCGCCAGCAGCCCGGGACAGGGGAAAGAGACCCAGTACTTC. Its protein product is CASSPGQGKETQYF. The V and J genes are TRBV4-1 and TRBJ2-5; 10 bases map to TRBD1. V lost 4 bases, J lost 3 bases, and 2 bases stayed unmatched. There are 14 residues in the CDR3. Germline-derived CDR1 and CDR2 are MGHRA and YSYEKL.

The chain is built from TRBV7-9 and TRBJ2-4; unclear D gene. Trimming shortened V by 3 bases and J by 5 bases, and 5 bases separated the two germline ends. The CDR3 covers 12 residues. Germline CDR1 is SEHNR and CDR2 is FQNEAQ (reference sequence). In nucleotides, the CDR3 is TGTGCCAGCAGCTTTGATCAAAACATTCAGTACTTC. Translating gives CASSFDQNIQYF.

The J gene is TRBJ2-3, the V gene TRBV7-9; TRBD2 matches at 8 bases. This CDR3 spans 16 amino acids. Per the germline V gene, CDR1 is SEHNR and CDR2 is FQNEAQ (reference sequence). Losses at the gene ends were 5 bases for V and 0 bases for J; bases not matched to a gene: 7. The CDR3 reads CASSPGLAASTDTQYF. Written as DNA, the CDR3 is TGTGCCAGCAGCCCAGGACTAGCAGCTAGCACAGATACGCAGTATTTT.

The rearrangement links TRBV13 to TRBJ2-6; 7 bases align to TRBD1. The CDR3 contains 15 residues. The V gene's germline CDR1 is PRHDT and CDR2 FYEKMQ (reference sequence). J was trimmed by 1 base and V by 5 bases; bases with no gene match: 2. The CDR3 reads CASSRQGSGANVLTF. CDR3 nucleotide sequence: TGTGCCAGCAGCAGACAGGGTTCTGGGGCCAACGTCCTGACTTTC.

The chain is built from TRBV6-5 and TRBJ2-5, with a possible D match to TRBD2 (5 bases). Germline V gene sequence: CDR1 MNHEY, CDR2 SVGAGI. V lost 5 bases to trimming and J lost 3 bases, with 13 bases between them. CDR3 length: 14 residues. CDR3 region: CASSPLSGKETQYF. Here the CDR3 DNA reads TGTGCCAGCAGTCCCCTGAGCGGTAAAGAGACCCAGTACTTC.

The sample holds one count of this clone. The chain carries TRBV4-2 and TRBJ2-4; 9 bases map to TRBD2. Germline V gives CDR1 LGHNA, CDR2 YNFKEQ. The CDR3 loop spans 19 amino acids. With 4 bases clipped from V and 5 bases from J, the junction kept 18 bases outside the gene matches. The CDR3 DNA follows: TGTGCCAGCAGCCCTCAGGGGCTTCGTCTAGCGGGGACGGAAAACATTCAGTACTTC. Protein sequence: CASSPQGLRLAGTENIQYF.